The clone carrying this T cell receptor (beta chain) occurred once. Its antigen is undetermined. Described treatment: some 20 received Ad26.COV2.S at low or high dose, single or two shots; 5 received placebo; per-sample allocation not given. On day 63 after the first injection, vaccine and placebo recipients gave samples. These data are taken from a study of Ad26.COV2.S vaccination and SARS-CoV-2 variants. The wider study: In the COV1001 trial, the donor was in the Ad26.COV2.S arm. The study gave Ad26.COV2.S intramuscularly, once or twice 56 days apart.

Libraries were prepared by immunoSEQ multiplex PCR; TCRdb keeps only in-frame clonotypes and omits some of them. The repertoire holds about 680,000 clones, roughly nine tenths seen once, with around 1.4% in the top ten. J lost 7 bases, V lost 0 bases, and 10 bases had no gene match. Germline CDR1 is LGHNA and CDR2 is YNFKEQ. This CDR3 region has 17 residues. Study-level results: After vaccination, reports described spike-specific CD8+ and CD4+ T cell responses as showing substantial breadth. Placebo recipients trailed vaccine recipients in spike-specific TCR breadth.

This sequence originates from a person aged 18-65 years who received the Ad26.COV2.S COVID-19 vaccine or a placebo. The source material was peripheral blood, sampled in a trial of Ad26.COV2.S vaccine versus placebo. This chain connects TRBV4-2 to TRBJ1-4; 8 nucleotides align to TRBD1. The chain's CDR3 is CASSQDWQGAGGEKLFF. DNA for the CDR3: TGTGCCAGCAGCCAAGACTGGCAGGGGGCAGGAGGTGAAAAACTGTTTTTT.